These 30 T cell receptor beta chains share one sample of origin, sequenced in a study of T cells in localized non-small cell lung cancer. The method was immunoSEQ multiplex PCR; TCRdb's version includes in-frame clones alone and lacks a portion of them. This sample yields some 7,000 clones, of which about 21% are seen a single time; roughly 4% belongs to the top ten. Sequenced material: lung tumor tissue, taken before any cancer treatment. These receptors were taken from a man aged 35 to 69 with stage III squamous cell lung carcinoma.

CDR3 coding DNA: TGTGCCAGCAGCGTAGGTAGGGGTCGGACACCATCCACTGAAGCTTTCTTT. Protein product: CASSVGRGRTPSTEAFF. This chain links TRBV9 with TRBJ1-1; tentative D call: TRBD1 (5 bases). The CDR3 spans 17 residues. V lost 0 bases and J lost 4, with 19 bases in between. Germline CDR1 reads SGDLS; CDR2 reads YYNGEE.

The chain uses TRBV23-1 and TRBJ1-1; D not certain. TRBV23-1 is filed as an ORF, its function uncertain. Trimming took 6 bases from V and 3 from J, leaving 11 bases between them. This CDR3 has 13 residues. Written as DNA, the CDR3 is TGCGCCAGCAGCTTGGAGGCGGACACTGAAGCTTTCTTT. This translates into CASSLEADTEAFF.

This clone was seen only a few times. The chain combines TRBV6-8 with TRBJ1-1; weak D call: TRBD1 (5 bases). The germline V gene encodes CDR1 MNHGY and CDR2 SAAAGT. The CDR3 runs to 16 residues. The ends were cut back, 5 bases at V and 4 bases at J, with 20 bases in the middle. The CDR3 nucleotides read TGTGCCAGCAGTGCGCAGGGTTGGGTTTCGAGCACTGAAGCTTTCTTT. Protein: CASSAQGWVSSTEAFF.

The rearrangement uses TRBV30 and TRBJ1-1; 7 nucleotides align to TRBD1. The CDR3 runs 13 residues. CDR1 is GTSNPN, CDR2 SVGIG, per germline (reference sequence). The J segment lost 3 bases and the V segment lost 2 bases, leaving 3 bases of the junction unmatched. The chain's CDR3 is CAWSKGADTEAFF. CDR3 DNA: TGTGCCTGGAGTAAGGGGGCCGACACTGAAGCTTTCTTT.

This clone has a handful of counts. This chain joins TRBV28 and TRBJ1-3, with 9 bases aligning to TRBD1. CDR3 length: 15 residues. V lost 5 bases to trimming and J lost 4 bases; unmatched junction nucleotides: 6. Germline V lookup: CDR1 MDHEN, CDR2 SYDVKM. CDR3 DNA sequence: TGTGCCAGCAGTCCCCCGGGACAGGGAGGAAACACCATATATTTT. Protein sequence: CASSPPGQGGNTIYF.

This clone was seen more than once but under ten times. The chain employs TRBV9 and TRBJ2-3; D is uncertain. The germline V gene encodes CDR1 SGDLS and CDR2 YYNGEE. The CDR3 runs 18 residues. With 6 bases removed from V and 0 bases from J, the gap between germline ends came to 23 bases. CDR3 in DNA: TGTGCCAGCATTTGGCCCAGCTTAGGGATTATGAGCACAGATACGCAGTATTTT. It encodes CASIWPSLGIMSTDTQYF.

J is TRBJ2-4 and V is TRBV29-1; D unclear. V dropped 3 bases and J dropped 0 bases, with 3 bases sitting between them. CDR3 size: 12 residues. Germline loops: CDR1 SQVTM, CDR2 ANQGSEA. The CDR3 nucleotides are TGCAGCGTTGACATAGCCAAAAACATTCAGTACTTC. Protein sequence: CSVDIAKNIQYF.

The V and J genes are TRBV6-8 and TRBJ2-6; maybe TRBD1 (6 bases). Trimming cost V 2 bases and J 1 base, with 9 bases left between them. This CDR3 is built from 16 residues. From germline, CDR1 is MNHGY and CDR2 SAAAGT. The DNA for the CDR3 is TGTGCCAGCAGTTACCCACAGGGATCTGGGGCCAACGTCCTGACTTTC. Amino acid sequence: CASSYPQGSGANVLTF.

This clone was observed a few times. The chain couples TRBV6-7 to TRBJ2-1, with 9 positions matching TRBD2. TRBV6-7 is given ORF status, its function remaining uncertain. Trimming removed 6 bases from V and 7 bases from J; junction bases left unmatched: 16. The length of the CDR3 is 17 residues. Here the CDR3 reads CASRSRWGGRAFNEQFF. The CDR3 DNA is TGTGCCAGCAGATCGCGGTGGGGCGGGAGGGCCTTTAATGAGCAGTTCTTC.

This clone has more than one count but fewer than ten. For the CDR3, the DNA is TGTGCCAGCAGTTATTCCTTAACCCCGCGGACAGGGGAGGGCTATGGCTACACCTTC. It yields the protein CASSYSLTPRTGEGYGYTF. The chain carries TRBV28 and TRBJ1-2; 9 bases line up with TRBD1. This CDR3 region has 19 residues. The V gene end was trimmed by 4 bases and the J gene end by 4 bases; junction bases not matched to a gene: 19. CDR1 and CDR2 (germline): MDHEN, SYDVKM.

This clone was recorded a few times. CDR3 loop: CASSIGGHTGELFF. The CDR3 bases are TGTGCCAGTAGTATAGGGGGCCACACCGGGGAGCTGTTTTTT. This sequence joins TRBV19 and TRBJ2-2; TRBD1 might be the D (5 bases). CDR1 is LNHDA, CDR2 SQIVND, per germline (reference sequence). The ends were cut back, 1 base at V and 3 bases at J, with 6 bases in the middle. This CDR3 is built from 14 residues.

This clone was counted only a few times. The chain couples TRBV30 to TRBJ1-5, with 9 bases aligning to TRBD1. Germline trimming cut 5 bases from V and 1 base from J; bases unmatched to any gene: 3. CDR3 length: 14 amino acids. Per the germline V gene, CDR1 is GTSNPN and CDR2 is SVGIG (reference sequence). The CDR3 region is CAWSGTGSNQPQHF. The CDR3 region has the DNA TGTGCCTGGTCCGGGACAGGGAGCAATCAGCCCCAGCATTTT.

The sample holds a few counts of this clone. V is TRBV11-3 and J is TRBJ2-3; 11 nucleotides match TRBD2. Germline CDR1 reads SGHNT; CDR2 reads YENEEA. The CDR3 is 16 amino acids. With 5 bases clipped from V and 0 bases from J, the junction kept 4 bases outside the gene matches. The CDR3 region has the DNA TGTGCCAGCAGCCGGCGGACTAGCGGGAGCACAGATACGCAGTATTTT. As protein: CASSRRTSGSTDTQYF.

CDR3 protein: CASSPRTSGGRYNEQFF. In DNA form, the CDR3 reads TGCGCCAGCAGCCCCCGGACTAGCGGGGGTAGATACAATGAGCAGTTCTTC. The chain couples TRBV23-1 to TRBJ2-1; TRBD2 aligns across 13 bases. TRBV23-1 qualifies as an ORF whose function is uncertain. This CDR3 comprises 17 residues. Germline trimming cut 6 bases from V and 4 bases from J; bases unmatched to any gene: 9.

This clone was found a few times. J is TRBJ2-7 and V is TRBV6-8; 8 positions agree with TRBD2. CDR3 length equals 14 residues. The V gene's germline CDR1 is MNHGY and CDR2 SAAAGT. With 2 bases clipped from V and 5 bases from J, the junction kept 5 bases outside the gene matches. The CDR3 nucleotides read TGTGCCAGCAGTTACCCGGGACTAGGCGACGAGCAGTACTTC. It encodes CASSYPGLGDEQYF.

This clone was picked up a small number of times. The genes are TRBV11-3 and TRBJ1-1; a weak D match, TRBD1 (6 bases). V was trimmed by 4 bases and J by 2 bases, leaving 20 bases between them. The CDR3 has 17 residues. CDR1 is SGHNT and CDR2 is YENEEA in the germline V gene. DNA for the CDR3: TGTGCCAGCAGCTCAGGGACCCCACGGGGGCGAAACACTGAAGCTTTCTTT. This translates into CASSSGTPRGRNTEAFF. Complete variable domain (other parts from reference TRBV11-3 and TRBJ1-1): EAGVVQSPRYKIIEKKQPVAFWCNPISGHNTLYWYLQNLGQGPELLIRYENEEAVDDSQLPKDRFSAERLKGVDSTLKIQPAELGDSAVYLCASSSGTPRGRNTEAFFGQGTRLTVV.

This clone was recorded a few times. This chain links TRBV6-8 with TRBJ2-2; possible D gene TRBD2, 5 bases. Trimming left V 2 bases short and J 0 bases short, with 7 bases between. CDR1 is MNHGY, CDR2 SAAAGT, per germline. CDR3 length equals 15 residues. Written as DNA, the CDR3 is TGTGCCAGCAGTTACGGGAGTCCGAACACCGGGGAGCTGTTTTTT. Amino acid sequence: CASSYGSPNTGELFF.

This clone was seen a handful of times. The J gene is TRBJ2-5, the V gene TRBV6-8; TRBD2 agrees at 11 bases. Germline V gene lookup returns CDR1 MNHGY and CDR2 SAAAGT. The junction had 3 bases not matched to a gene; V was cut back by 6 bases and J by 0 bases. The length of the CDR3 is 15 residues. CDR3 loop: CASRTSGGDQETQYF. The CDR3, as DNA: TGTGCCAGCAGAACTAGCGGGGGAGACCAAGAGACCCAGTACTTC.

The chain links TRBV9 to TRBJ2-3; no reliable D call. This CDR3 has 15 amino acids. Germline V gives CDR1 SGDLS, CDR2 YYNGEE. V was clipped by 4 bases and J by 0 bases, with 12 bases between them. The CDR3 nucleotides read TGTGCCAGCAGCCGGCGACAATCTAGCACAGATACGCAGTATTTT. Translation gives CASSRRQSSTDTQYF.

This chain connects TRBV9 to TRBJ1-5; D is ambiguous. The CDR3 sequence is 16 residues long. Germline values: CDR1 SGDLS, CDR2 YYNGEE. Trimming pared 4 bases from V and 6 bases from J, leaving 20 bases between. CDR3: CASSPEAGVISQPQHF. CDR3 in DNA: TGTGCCAGCAGCCCGGAGGCAGGCGTCATCAGTCAGCCCCAGCATTTT.

This clone was counted between two and nine times. The rearrangement links TRBV10-3 to TRBJ2-3; D ambiguous. The CDR3 extends over 12 amino acids. Germline V gene lookup returns CDR1 ENHRY and CDR2 SYGVKD. Trimming removed 0 bases from V and 4 bases from J, with 2 bases in between. The CDR3 DNA sequence: TGTGCCATCAGTGAGTCCCCAGATACGCAGTATTTT. Translated, it gives CAISESPDTQYF.

This clone was recorded a few times. The chain recombines TRBV6-8 with TRBJ1-2; the D is unclear. The CDR3 sequence is 13 residues long. Germline values: CDR1 MNHGY, CDR2 SAAAGT. The V and J ends lost 1 base and 8 bases respectively, with 11 bases between them. CDR3 DNA sequence: TGTGCCAGCAGTTACTGGCAGCGCCTGGGCTACACCTTC. It is translated as CASSYWQRLGYTF.

This clone was counted only a few times. This chain links TRBV11-3 with TRBJ1-4, with D tentatively TRBD1 (6 bases). Trimming took off 3 bases at V and 6 bases at J, with 17 bases between the two ends. Germline V lookup: CDR1 SGHNT, CDR2 YENEEA. This CDR3 has 16 residues. The chain's CDR3 is CASSLEPQGSYEKLFF. The CDR3 coding sequence is TGTGCCAGCAGCTTGGAACCACAGGGCTCGTATGAAAAACTGTTTTTT.

The rearrangement joins TRBV28 to TRBJ2-7; 7 bases are shared with TRBD1. The V and J ends lost 2 bases and 2 bases, in that order; junction bases with no gene match: 6. This CDR3 is 15 amino acids long. CDR1 and CDR2 (germline): MDHEN, SYDVKM. In nucleotides, the CDR3 is TGTGCCAGCAGTTTAAGGGGGACAGACACCTACGAGCAGTACTTC. It translates to CASSLRGTDTYEQYF. The entire variable domain, with the rest obtained from reference TRBV28 and TRBJ2-7, is as follows: DVKVTQSSRYLVKRTGEKVFLECVQDMDHENMFWYRQDPGLGLRLIYFSYDVKMKEKGDIPEGYSVSREKKERFSLILESASTNQTSMYLCASSLRGTDTYEQYFGPGTRLTVT.

V gene TRBV19 combines with J gene TRBJ1-5, with D possibly TRBD1 on 5 matching bases. Germline CDR1 and CDR2: LNHDA and SQIVND (reference sequence). The germline V and J ends were trimmed by 8 bases and 5 bases, with 13 bases remaining between them. The CDR3 length is 13 residues. The CDR3 sequence is CASAPTAHQPQHF. CDR3 in DNA: TGTGCCAGTGCGCCGACAGCCCATCAGCCCCAGCATTTT.

There are a few counts of this clone. The V gene is TRBV5-1, the J gene TRBJ2-1; weak D call: TRBD1 (7 bases). CDR3 length equals 16 residues. Deletions cut 4 bases from V and 0 bases from J, with 14 bases between. The germline V gene encodes CDR1 SGHRS and CDR2 YFSETQ. CDR3 region: CASSAGGLLSYNEQFF. In nucleotides, the CDR3 is TGCGCCAGCAGCGCAGGGGGACTTCTCTCCTACAATGAGCAGTTCTTC.

V is TRBV5-1 and J is TRBJ1-1; 7 positions agree with TRBD1. V shed 1 base and J 4 bases; nucleotides not matched to a gene: 7. The CDR3 extends over 15 amino acids. Germline V gene lookup returns CDR1 SGHRS and CDR2 YFSETQ. CDR3 in amino acids: CASSLQGEGGTEAFF. The CDR3 nucleotides read TGCGCCAGCAGCTTGCAGGGGGAGGGAGGCACTGAAGCTTTCTTT.

This clone counts as large (0.1 to 1%). The V call is TRBV11-3, the J call TRBJ1-2, with TRBD1 matching 9 bases. The CDR3 runs 16 residues. The germline CDR1 and CDR2 sequences are SGHNT and YENEEA. Trimming at V came to 5 bases and at J to 0 bases, leaving 7 bases not matched to a gene. The chain's CDR3 is CASSQAGTGSNYGYTF. The DNA for the CDR3 is TGTGCCAGCAGCCAAGCAGGGACAGGGTCTAACTATGGCTACACCTTC.

In its sample, this clone was seen once. V usage is TRBV19 and J usage is TRBJ2-2; 8 nucleotides line up with TRBD1. Germline V gives CDR1 LNHDA, CDR2 SQIVND (reference sequence). Germline trimming cut 4 bases from V and 1 base from J; bases unmatched to any gene: 2. This CDR3 region has 15 residues. This CDR3 reads CASSKGQVNTGELFF. The CDR3 coding sequence is TGTGCCAGTAGTAAGGGACAGGTGAACACCGGGGAGCTGTTTTTT.

Only a few counts were recorded for this clone. The rearrangement uses TRBV23-1 and TRBJ1-4, with D uncertain. TRBV23-1 carries the ORF label, with uncertain function. Trimming cost V 6 bases and J 4 bases, with 15 bases left between them. The CDR3 loop spans 15 amino acids. Here the CDR3 reads CASSQEGRHNEKLFF. CDR3 DNA sequence: TGCGCCAGCAGCCAAGAGGGCAGGCATAATGAAAAACTGTTTTTT.